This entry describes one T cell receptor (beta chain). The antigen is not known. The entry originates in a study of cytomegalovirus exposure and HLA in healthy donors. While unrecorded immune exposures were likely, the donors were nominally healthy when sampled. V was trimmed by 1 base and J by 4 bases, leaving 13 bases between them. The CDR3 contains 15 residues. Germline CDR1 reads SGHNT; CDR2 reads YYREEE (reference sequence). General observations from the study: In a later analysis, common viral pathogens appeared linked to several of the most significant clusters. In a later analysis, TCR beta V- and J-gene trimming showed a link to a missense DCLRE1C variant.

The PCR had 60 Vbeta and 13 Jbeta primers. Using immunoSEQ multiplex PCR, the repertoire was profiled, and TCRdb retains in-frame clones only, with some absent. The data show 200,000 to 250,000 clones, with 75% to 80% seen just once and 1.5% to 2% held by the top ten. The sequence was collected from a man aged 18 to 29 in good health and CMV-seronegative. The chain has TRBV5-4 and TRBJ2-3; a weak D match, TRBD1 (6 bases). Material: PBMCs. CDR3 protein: CASSLFSRGADTQYF. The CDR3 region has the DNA TGTGCCAGCAGCTTGTTTTCCAGGGGTGCAGATACGCAGTATTTT. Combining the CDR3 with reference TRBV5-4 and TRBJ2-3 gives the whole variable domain ETGVTQSPTHLIKTRGQQVTLRCSSQSGHNTVSWYQQALGQGPQFIFQYYREEENGRGNFPPRFSGLQFPNYSSELNVNALELDDSALYLCASSLFSRGADTQYFGPGTRLTVL.